The clone carrying this T cell receptor beta chain occurred a few times. Its target is not known. MiXCR, run by TCRdb on the reads, gives a single entry per CDR3 protein. Of approximately 180,000 distinct CDR3 sequences in the sample, roughly 19% are singletons; the top ten hold less than 3.5%. This specimen belongs to a study of T cell repertoires in cytomegalovirus infection. Whole-study context: CMV infection together with matching HLA type was indicated by public TCR beta signatures. General study points: Based on cumulative public TCR beta family frequency, carriers of CMV plus the relevant HLA were identified.

Trimming shortened V by 2 bases and J by 0 bases, and 8 bases separated the two germline ends. The CDR3 has 15 amino acids. Germline assignment: CDR1 MNHEY and CDR2 SVGEGT. Sequenced sample: PBMCs. The receptor comes from a human donor in good health (CMV status not recorded). Some clones in this sample may be carry-over from other donors' samples. This chain uses TRBV6-2 or TRBV6-3 with TRBJ2-4; D unresolved. The CDR3 coding sequence is TGTGCCAGCAGTTACCTCAAGGAAGCCAAAAACATTCAGTACTTC. It codes for CASSYLKEAKNIQYF.